Presented here are 14 T cell receptor beta chains from one specimen sequenced in a study of Ad26.COV2.S vaccination and SARS-CoV-2 variants. Regarding treatment: some 20 received Ad26.COV2.S at low or high dose, single or two shots; roughly five received placebo; per-sample allocation not given. Sampling took place 63 days after the first vaccine or placebo injection. Sequencing used immunoSEQ multiplex PCR; TCRdb keeps in-frame clones, though not all of them. Here the sample spans 440,000 or so clones, 90% being singletons. The sequencing used peripheral blood, collected in a trial of Ad26.COV2.S vaccine versus placebo. Receptors were obtained from a person between 18 and 59 years old who received the Ad26.COV2.S COVID-19 vaccine or a placebo.

The chain uses TRBV10-3 and TRBJ1-5; D unresolved. V lost 2 bases and J lost 4, with 6 bases in between. The germline V gene has CDR1 ENHRY and CDR2 SYGVKD. The CDR3 length is 13 residues. CDR3 DNA: TGTGCCATCAGTGAGGTGCAAAATCAGCCCCAGCATTTT. Protein: CAISEVQNQPQHF.

The chain combines TRBV29-1 with TRBJ2-5; D remains unclear. From germline, CDR1 is SQVTM and CDR2 ANQGSEA. V was shortened by 6 bases and J by 5 bases, with 1 base between the two germline ends. The CDR3 runs 8 residues. CDR3 nucleotides: TGCAGCGTGGAGACCCAGTACTTC. It translates to CSVETQYF.

The chain is built from TRBV6-2 or TRBV6-3 and TRBJ2-7; D may be TRBD1 or TRBD2 (7 bases each). The germline gives CDR1 MNHEY, CDR2 SVGEGT. Trimming took off 5 bases at V and 4 bases at J, with 15 bases between the two ends. This CDR3 comprises 14 residues. This CDR3 reads CASSQRQGGYEQYF. Written as DNA, the CDR3 is TGTGCCAGCAGTCAAAGACAGGGAGGGTACGAGCAGTACTTC.

The V gene is TRBV2, the J gene TRBJ2-3; 9 positions match TRBD2. Trimming removed 6 bases from V and 0 bases from J; junction bases left unmatched: 7. The CDR3 consists of 16 residues. CDR1 is SNHLY, CDR2 FYNNEI, per germline. The CDR3 loop reads CASRVGTSRSTDTQYF. The CDR3 nucleotides read TGTGCCAGCAGAGTAGGGACTAGCAGGAGCACAGATACGCAGTATTTT.

This chain links TRBV27 with TRBJ1-2; D possibly corresponds to TRBD1 (5 bases). CDR3 size: 18 residues. Germline V lookup: CDR1 MNHEY, CDR2 SMNVEV (reference sequence). V was trimmed by 4 bases and J by 3 bases, leaving 24 bases between them. The CDR3 DNA follows: TGTGCCAGCAGTTCCGGGACGGACTGGTATAACGACTACTATGGCTACACCTTC. Amino acids: CASSSGTDWYNDYYGYTF.

The chain is built from TRBV6-4 and TRBJ2-3; tentatively, D is TRBD2 (5 bases). This CDR3 comprises 15 residues. Per the germline V gene, CDR1 is MRHNA and CDR2 is SNTAGT. V lost 0 bases and J lost 2, with 9 bases in between. The CDR3 DNA reads as TGTGCCAGCAGTGACTCCAAAGCGGACACAGATACGCAGTATTTT. This translates into CASSDSKADTDTQYF.

The V and J genes are TRBV5-1 and TRBJ1-2; tentatively, D is TRBD1 (6 bases). V was trimmed by 4 bases and J by 4 bases, leaving 11 bases between them. This CDR3 contains 13 residues. Germline CDR1 SGHRS, CDR2 YFSETQ. The DNA of the CDR3 is TGCGCCAGCAGCCAAAGGGGGTTCTATGGCTACACCTTC. Translating it yields CASSQRGFYGYTF.

This clone was seen only once. The CDR3 spells CARDRGWETQYF. The CDR3, as DNA: TGTGCCAGGGACAGGGGCTGGGAGACCCAGTACTTC. The V call is TRBV6-5, the J call TRBJ2-5, with 9 bases matching TRBD1. Germline V gene data show CDR1 as MNHEY and CDR2 as SVGAGI. The CDR3 spans 12 residues. V was pared by 9 bases and J by 5 bases, with 4 bases of the junction left unmatched.

The chain employs TRBV5-1 and TRBJ2-7; tentative D call: TRBD1 (5 bases). Germline V CDR1 and CDR2: SGHRS, YFSETQ. This CDR3 contains 12 residues. Trimming took off 1 base at V and 5 bases at J, with 7 bases between the two ends. CDR3 in amino acids: CASSLLGDEQYF. CDR3 in DNA: TGCGCCAGCAGCTTGTTAGGGGACGAGCAGTACTTC.

The chain has TRBV6-2 or TRBV6-3 and TRBJ2-1, with 7 bases fitting TRBD1. This CDR3 region has 14 residues. The V gene end was trimmed by 6 bases and the J gene end by 5 bases; junction bases not matched to a gene: 7. CDR1 is MNHEY and CDR2 is SVGEGT in the germline V gene. CDR3: CASSWGQTDNEQFF. Written as DNA, the CDR3 is TGTGCCAGCAGCTGGGGACAGACCGACAATGAGCAGTTCTTC.

This clone showed up just a few times. The chain is built from TRBV25-1 and TRBJ2-7, with D possibly TRBD2 on 6 matching bases. The CDR3 has 11 residues. Trimming left V 2 bases short and J 9 bases short, with 8 bases between. The germline V gene has CDR1 MGHDK and CDR2 SYGVNS. CDR3 nucleotides: TGTGCCAGCAGTGAAAAGGGAGGGCAGTACTTC. Encoded protein: CASSEKGGQYF.

The V and J genes are TRBV24-1 and TRBJ2-1, with TRBD2 identical over 8 bases. CDR3 length: 15 residues. Germline assignment: CDR1 KGHDR and CDR2 SFDVKD. The V and J ends lost 6 bases and 1 base, in that order; junction bases with no gene match: 4. CDR3 sequence reads: CATSRAGGSYNEQFF. CDR3 coding DNA: TGTGCCACCAGTCGGGCGGGAGGTTCCTACAATGAGCAGTTCTTC.

The chain links TRBV28 to TRBJ2-5; D possibly corresponds to TRBD2 (6 bases). The CDR3 is 13 residues long. Germline lookup yields CDR1 MDHEN and CDR2 SYDVKM. Trimming shortened V by 8 bases and J by 5 bases, and 15 bases separated the two germline ends. CDR3 region: CASWGTGTETQYF. Written as DNA, the CDR3 is TGTGCCAGCTGGGGGACGGGGACTGAGACCCAGTACTTC.

This chain connects TRBV9 to TRBJ2-1, with 10 bases fitting TRBD2. The CDR3 loop spans 15 amino acids. The V gene end was trimmed by 4 bases and the J gene end by 4 bases; junction bases not matched to a gene: 5. Germline V gene lookup returns CDR1 SGDLS and CDR2 YYNGEE. For the CDR3, the DNA is TGTGCCAGCAGCTTGGGGACTAGCGTATACAATGAGCAGTTCTTC. Translated, it gives CASSLGTSVYNEQFF.